This T cell receptor (beta chain) was profiled in a study of blood T cell repertoires in COVID-19. The assay was immunoSEQ multiplex PCR, and TCRdb's table has in-frame clones only and misses some. The data show approximately 250,000 clones, with roughly 79% seen just once and about 15% held by the top ten. Across 20 to 25 US areas, participants ranged in age from about 18 to 90 years. Recovered status applied to Cohort 3 donors who had two consecutive negative PCRs. It also applied to those with clearance or with symptom resolution. Germline V CDR1 and CDR2: SGHRS, YFSETQ. CDR3 length equals 17 residues. J lost 2 bases, V lost 4 bases, and 10 bases had no gene match.

The genes are TRBV5-1 and TRBJ2-2; 8 bases are a match to TRBD1. Specimen: PBMCs or T cells enriched from blood (not recorded which). This TCR came from a man in his forties who had recovered from COVID-19. CDR3 coding DNA: TGCGCCAGCAGCAGGCAACCAGGGGGCGCAAACACCGGGGAGCTGTTTTTT. It is translated as CASSRQPGGANTGELFF.